The 29 T cell receptor beta chains below were found in one sample sequenced in a study of T cells in Graves' hyperthyroidism and ophthalmopathy. RNA transcripts gave rise to amplified TCR beta CDR3 regions. HTBI primers drove first-round RT-PCR of the TCR CDR3. From the multiplex PCR reads, TCRdb called clonotypes with MiXCR, one entry per CDR3 protein. This table has 660,000 or so distinct CDR3 sequences, 45% appearing once. What was sequenced was peripheral blood or thyroid tissue (not recorded which). Receptor source: an adult man with Graves' disease, either hyperthyroidism or ophthalmopathy (not recorded which).

The chain recombines TRBV29-1 with TRBJ1-5; D call uncertain. V was pared by 2 bases and J by 11 bases, with 16 bases between. Germline assignment: CDR1 SQVTM and CDR2 ANQGSEA. CDR3 length: 13 residues. CDR3 DNA: TGCAGCGTTGAATCCGGGTTGGAGGAGACCCAGCATTTT. It translates to CSVESGLEETQHF.

The chain couples TRBV7-6 to TRBJ1-2, with D unclear. Germline V gene lookup returns CDR1 SGHVS and CDR2 FNYEAQ. Trimming cost V 3 bases and J 8 bases, with 22 bases left between them. The CDR3 contains 16 residues. Here the CDR3 reads CASSFMGGRISDGYTF. The DNA for the CDR3 is TGTGCCAGCAGCTTCATGGGCGGCAGGATAAGCGACGGCTACACCTTC. Combining the CDR3 with reference TRBV7-6 and TRBJ1-2 gives the whole variable domain GAGVSQSPRYKVTKRGQDVALRCDPISGHVSLYWYRQALGQGPEFLTYFNYEAQQDKSGLPNDRFSAERPEGSISTLTIQRTEQRDSAMYRCASSFMGGRISDGYTFGSGTRLTVV.

The chain recombines TRBV19 with TRBJ2-5; the D gene is possibly TRBD2 (6 bases). Germline V gene data show CDR1 as LNHDA and CDR2 as SQIVND (reference sequence). This CDR3 spans 16 amino acids. Trimming shortened V by 5 bases and J by 1 base, and 17 bases separated the two germline ends. CDR3 protein: CASSAVAAGPQETQYF. The CDR3 region has the DNA TGTGCCAGTAGTGCCGTAGCGGCGGGACCCCAAGAGACCCAGTACTTC.

CDR3 region: CSAREGTGVTREQYF. CDR3 in DNA: TGCAGTGCTAGAGAGGGGACAGGGGTGACGCGGGAGCAGTACTTC. The rearrangement uses TRBV20-1 and TRBJ2-7; the match to TRBD1 covers 10 bases. Trimming took 0 bases from V and 7 from J; bases not matched to a gene: 9. CDR3 size: 15 residues. Germline V CDR1 and CDR2: DFQATT, SNEGSKA (reference sequence).

This clonotype was seen only a few times. This sequence joins TRBV5-1 and TRBJ2-2; no reliable D call. Germline lookup yields CDR1 SGHRS and CDR2 YFSETQ. The CDR3 spans 13 residues. V dropped 4 bases and J dropped 6 bases, with 10 bases sitting between them. The CDR3 nucleotides are TGCGCCAGCAGCCCTAGTACGGCCGGGGAGCTGTTTTTT. Its protein is CASSPSTAGELFF.

This clonotype was detected a few times. The CDR3: CASSLEGSPGTIYF. The CDR3 nucleotides are TGTGCCAGCAGCTTAGAGGGGTCCCCCGGCACCATATATTTT. The chain employs TRBV13 and TRBJ1-3, with D possibly being TRBD1 (5 bases). The CDR3 runs to 14 residues. The germline CDR1 and CDR2 sequences are PRHDT and FYEKMQ (reference sequence). V was pared by 1 base and J by 9 bases, with 13 bases between. Using reference TRBV13 and TRBJ1-3 for the parts outside the CDR3, the full variable domain is AAGVIQSPRHLIKEKRETATLKCYPIPRHDTVYWYQQGPGQDPQFLISFYEKMQSDKGSIPDRFSAQQFSDYHSELNMSSLELGDSALYFCASSLEGSPGTIYFGEGSWLTVV.

This clonotype was detected only a few times. This rearrangement joins TRBV5-1 to TRBJ1-1; D unclear. Trimming pared 0 bases from V and 2 bases from J, leaving 8 bases between. The CDR3 has 14 residues. Germline CDR1 and CDR2: SGHRS and YFSETQ. CDR3 DNA: TGCGCCAGCAGCTTGGAGTGGACCAACACTGAAGCTTTCTTT. This gives the protein CASSLEWTNTEAFF.

This clonotype has at least ten counts. In nucleotides, the CDR3 is TGTGCCAGCAGTGAAGCGGGACCGCAAATGAACACTGAAGCTTTCTTT. This translates into CASSEAGPQMNTEAFF. The V call is TRBV2, the J call TRBJ1-1; D possibly corresponds to TRBD1 (5 bases). This CDR3 region has 16 residues. The V and J ends lost 0 bases and 0 bases respectively, with 11 bases between them. Germline CDR1 SNHLY, CDR2 FYNNEI.

This clonotype was seen many times. This chain joins TRBV10-3 and TRBJ2-5, with D perhaps matching TRBD2 (5 bases). The CDR3 loop spans 14 amino acids. Trimming shortened V by 2 bases and J by 0 bases, and 7 bases separated the two germline ends. In germline, CDR1 is ENHRY, CDR2 SYGVKD. The CDR3 DNA is TGTGCCATCAGTGAGACGGGGAACCAAGAGACCCAGTACTTC. This gives the protein CAISETGNQETQYF.

In its sample, this clonotype was seen many times. This sequence joins TRBV9 and TRBJ1-1; D not resolved. This CDR3 is 12 amino acids long. Trimming removed 6 bases at V and 2 bases at J, with 8 bases between. Germline V CDR1 and CDR2: SGDLS, YYNGEE. The CDR3 bases are TGTGCCAGCAAGAACGGAAACACTGAAGCTTTCTTT. Protein: CASKNGNTEAFF.

The rearrangement links TRBV10-2 to TRBJ1-5; D unresolved. Trimming took 0 bases from V and 5 from J, leaving 11 bases between them. From germline, CDR1 is WSHSY and CDR2 SAAADI. There are 15 residues in the CDR3. CDR3 region: CASSESGNGDQPQHF. CDR3 coding DNA: TGCGCCAGCAGTGAGTCAGGGAATGGGGATCAGCCCCAGCATTTT.

Comments on this clonotype: The junction and the germline gene differ at one end; a read error may be behind it. The chain recombines TRBV11-1 with TRBJ1-2; TRBD1 aligns across 9 bases. CDR3 size: 15 residues. Germline CDR1 reads SGHAT; CDR2 reads FQDESV (reference sequence). CDR3: CASSLAGQGSSGYTF. The CDR3 DNA reads as TGTGCCAGCAGTTTAGCGGGACAGGGTTCTTCTGGCTACACCTTC. The whole variable domain, remainder taken from reference TRBV11-1 and TRBJ1-2, is EAEVAQSPRYKITEKSQAVAFWCDPISGHATLYWYRQILGQGPELLVQFQDESVVDDSQLPKDRFSAERLKGVDSTLKIQPAELGDSAMYLCASSLAGQGSSGYTFGSGTRLTVV.

CDR3 in amino acids: CASSGGRQKNEKLFF. CDR3 bases: TGTGCCAGCAGTGGAGGGCGACAGAAGAATGAAAAACTGTTTTTT. V usage is TRBV6-4 and J usage is TRBJ1-4, with a weak D call TRBD1 (5 bases). V was shortened by 4 bases and J by 5 bases, with 14 bases between the two germline ends. Germline CDR1 and CDR2: MRHNA and SNTAGT. The CDR3 contains 15 residues.

The J gene is TRBJ2-2, the V gene TRBV2; tentatively, D is TRBD1 or TRBD2 (5 bases each). Germline CDR1 and CDR2: SNHLY and FYNNEI. V lost 5 bases and J lost 2, with 9 bases in between. The length of the CDR3 is 14 residues. For the CDR3, the DNA is TGTGCCAGCAGTATGGGGGTCAACACCGGGGAGCTGTTTTTT. This codes for CASSMGVNTGELFF.

This clonotype was counted ten times or more. This chain connects TRBV12-3 or TRBV12-4 to TRBJ1-4, with D maybe TRBD1 (5 bases). The CDR3 totals 13 residues. Trimming took 3 bases from V and 6 from J, leaving 8 bases between them. This CDR3 reads CASSFQGDEKLFF. CDR3 bases: TGTGCCAGCAGTTTTCAGGGAGATGAAAAACTGTTTTTT.

The sample holds many counts of this clonotype. This chain connects TRBV2 to TRBJ2-5, with TRBD1 matching over 12 bases. The V gene's germline CDR1 is SNHLY and CDR2 FYNNEI. The CDR3 has 14 amino acids. Trimming removed 5 bases from V and 5 bases from J; junction bases left unmatched: 3. The CDR3 loop reads CASSRDRGQETQYF. In DNA, the CDR3 is TGTGCCAGCAGTCGGGACAGGGGGCAGGAGACCCAGTACTTC.

The genes are TRBV12-5 and TRBJ1-2; D gene ambiguous. Trimming removed 10 bases from V and 4 bases from J, with 13 bases in between. CDR1 is LGHNT and CDR2 is FRNRAP in the germline V gene. The CDR3 contains 12 residues. CDR3 nucleotides: TGTGCTACCCGGTGGGTCCCCTATGGCTACACCTTC. This gives the protein CATRWVPYGYTF.

This clonotype was counted between two and nine times. The chain carries TRBV20-1 and TRBJ1-2, with 10 nucleotides matching TRBD1. The ends lost 5 bases at V and 5 bases at J; junction bases unmatched: 8. The CDR3 consists of 14 residues. CDR1 and CDR2 from the germline V gene are DFQATT and SNEGSKA (reference sequence). DNA of the CDR3: TGCAGTGCTTTACGGACAGGGGGTGGGTATGGCTACACCTTC. Translated, it gives CSALRTGGGYGYTF.

The gene calls are TRBV20-1 and TRBJ1-2, with 8 positions matching TRBD1. The CDR3 covers 14 residues. V lost 5 bases, J lost 9 bases, and 14 bases stayed unmatched. Germline lookup yields CDR1 DFQATT and CDR2 SNEGSKA (reference sequence). The CDR3 is CSAQGQGAEASYTF. As DNA, the CDR3 is TGCAGTGCTCAAGGCCAGGGGGCAGAGGCTAGCTACACCTTC.

With respect to this clonotype: One junction end does not reproduce the germline sequence, and a read error may be involved. V and J are TRBV7-6 and TRBJ1-1, with 8 bases matching TRBD1. CDR3 length: 13 residues. Germline V CDR1 and CDR2: SGHVS, FNYEAQ. The CDR3, as DNA: TGTGCCGGCAGCCGCGACAGGGGCACTGAAGCTTTCTTT. Translation: CAGSRDRGTEAFF. Full variable domain (remainder filled in from reference TRBV7-6 and TRBJ1-1): GAGVSQSPRYKVTKRGQDVALRCDPISGHVSLYWYRQALGQGPEFLTYFNYEAQQDKSGLPNDRFSAERPEGSISTLTIQRTEQRDSAMYRCAGSRDRGTEAFFGQGTRLTVV.

This clonotype appeared many times. This sequence joins TRBV20-1 and TRBJ1-6; D possibly corresponds to TRBD1 (5 bases). V was cut by 3 bases and J by 7 bases, with 7 bases left in between. Per the germline V gene, CDR1 is DFQATT and CDR2 is SNEGSKA (reference sequence). This CDR3 has 12 amino acids. CDR3 residues: CSAREGNSPLHF. The CDR3 DNA is TGCAGTGCTAGGGAGGGGAATTCACCCCTCCACTTT.

In regard to this clonotype: A much bigger clone sits one base away, suggesting this may be a read error. The rearrangement links TRBV2 to TRBJ1-5; 7 bases agree with TRBD1. Germline lookup yields CDR1 SNHLY and CDR2 FYNNEI. The CDR3 has 15 amino acids. The CDR3 reads CAGREDRVGHQPQHF. CDR3 in DNA: TGTGCCGGCAGGGAAGACAGGGTAGGGCATCAGCCCCAGCATTTT.

This clonotype showed up just a few times. The chain is built from TRBV19 and TRBJ1-2, with TRBD1 identical over 9 bases. This CDR3 comprises 13 residues. The germline V gene encodes CDR1 LNHDA and CDR2 SQIVND (reference sequence). The trim removed 3 bases at V and 7 bases at J, leaving 3 bases unmatched. The CDR3 loop is CASSIGTGFGYTF. Here the CDR3 DNA reads TGTGCCAGTAGTATCGGGACAGGGTTTGGCTACACCTTC.

This clonotype occurred a few times. The V and J genes are TRBV10-3 and TRBJ2-5; 15 positions match TRBD2. Trimming at V came to 0 bases and at J to 5 bases, leaving 4 bases not matched to a gene. This CDR3 is built from 17 residues. Germline CDR1 ENHRY, CDR2 SYGVKD. The CDR3 DNA reads as TGTGCCATCAGTGAGTCGGGACTAGCGGGGGGCCCCGAGACCCAGTACTTC. Its protein product is CAISESGLAGGPETQYF.

Comments on this clonotype: With a much larger clone just one base away, this may be a read error. The J gene is TRBJ1-4, the V gene TRBV9; no reliable D call. Trimming stripped 4 bases from V and 5 bases from J, with 3 bases between. Germline V gene data show CDR1 as SGDLS and CDR2 as YYNGEE. This CDR3 has 11 amino acids. In DNA, the CDR3 is TGTGCCAGCAGCCAGAATGAAAAACTGTTTTTT. Its translation: CASSQNEKLFF.

This clonotype was recorded many times. The rearrangement joins TRBV14 to TRBJ1-2; perhaps TRBD1 as D (5 bases). This CDR3 region has 13 residues. Between the trimmed V and J ends, which lost 1 base and 5 bases, there was a span of 8 bases. The germline CDR1 and CDR2 sequences are SGHDN and FVKESK. The CDR3 is CASSQAAGYGYTF. CDR3 sequence (DNA): TGTGCCAGCAGCCAAGCGGCAGGGTATGGCTACACCTTC.

DNA for the CDR3: TGTGCCAGCAGCTTTGGCTATAACTATGGCTACACCTTC. This encodes CASSFGYNYGYTF. The rearrangement uses TRBV7-2 and TRBJ1-2, with D unresolved. Germline CDR1 reads SGHTA; CDR2 reads FQGNSA. The CDR3 has 13 residues. Trimming shortened V by 3 bases and J by 1 base, and 6 bases separated the two germline ends. Complete variable domain (other parts from reference TRBV7-2 and TRBJ1-2): GAGVSQSPSNKVTEKGKDVELRCDPISGHTALYWYRQSLGQGLEFLIYFQGNSAPDKSGLPSDRFSAERTGGSVSTLTIQRTQQEDSAVYLCASSFGYNYGYTFGSGTRLTVV.

This clonotype has only a few counts. The J gene is TRBJ1-4, the V gene TRBV28; D gene unclear. Germline CDR1 reads MDHEN; CDR2 reads SYDVKM. Trimming pared 1 base from V and 0 bases from J, leaving 6 bases between. The CDR3 length is 15 residues. This CDR3 reads CASSLLVATNEKLFF. DNA for the CDR3: TGTGCCAGCAGTTTATTAGTTGCAACTAATGAAAAACTGTTTTTT.

This clonotype was detected ten times or more. This sequence joins TRBV10-3 and TRBJ1-2; D perhaps matches TRBD1 (6 bases). The CDR3 totals 12 residues. Germline V gene data show CDR1 as ENHRY and CDR2 as SYGVKD. V gave up 4 bases and J gave up 10 bases, with 13 bases separating them. This chain's CDR3 is CAISGPGADYTF. CDR3 sequence (DNA): TGTGCCATCAGTGGGCCAGGGGCAGACTACACCTTC.